The rows below give T cell receptor beta chains drawn from one sample of a study of T cell responses to AZD1222 COVID-19 vaccine. Only in-frame clones appear in the TCRdb table, and some are missing; sequencing was by immunoSEQ multiplex PCR. The sample contains approximately 110,000 clones, approximately 92% of which appear only once. The material was peripheral blood, obtained 28 days after the second AZD1222 dose. All receptors derive from an adult who received the AZD1222 COVID-19 vaccine. CDR3s include the opening cysteine and the closing phenylalanine or tryptophan. Fields, in order: V gene, D gene, J gene, clone size, CDR3 protein, CDR3 DNA. The D gene is left open where the match is weak. Some rows mark clone size as missing; the rest say once, few, many or name a class of expanded clone.

TRBV19,.,TRBJ2-7,few,CASSTQLSSYEQYF,TGTGCCAGTAGTACCCAGCTTAGCTCCTACGAGCAGTACTTC
TRBV4-3,.,TRBJ2-5,.,CASSQVRQETQYF,TGCGCCAGCAGCCAAGTGAGACAAGAGACCCAGTACTTC
TRBV11-3,TRBD2,TRBJ2-1,.,CASSRGSLTYNEQFF,TGTGCCAGCAGCCGCGGGAGCCTTACATACAATGAGCAGTTCTTC
TRBV7-9,.,TRBJ1-2,.,CASSLRAEYGYTF,TGTGCCAGCAGCTTACGGGCAGAGTATGGCTACACCTTC
TRBV5-5,.,TRBJ1-5,once,CASSLEGRTSGQPQHF,TGTGCCAGCAGCTTGGAGGGACGCACATCAGGGCAGCCCCAGCATTTT
TRBV9,TRBD1,TRBJ1-2,.,CASSVAAMGQGAIGYTF,TGTGCCAGCAGCGTAGCTGCAATGGGACAGGGGGCTATCGGCTACACCTTC
TRBV7-2,.,TRBJ1-1,.,CASSLARGATTEAFF,TGTGCCAGCAGCTTAGCGCGGGGGGCGACGACTGAAGCTTTCTTT
TRBV14,TRBD2,TRBJ2-1,.,CASSQERGLTYNEQFF,TGTGCCAGCAGCCAAGAGAGGGGACTAACCTACAATGAGCAGTTCTTC
TRBV29-1,.,TRBJ1-1,.,CSVEGRVFTEAFF,TGCAGCGTTGAAGGGCGAGTTTTTACTGAAGCTTTCTTT
TRBV7-9,.,TRBJ1-2,.,CASSSGWQGGYGYTF,TGTGCCAGCAGCTCGGGGTGGCAGGGCGGGTATGGCTACACCTTC
TRBV9,TRBD1,TRBJ2-7,few,CASSVEWTRGHEQYF,TGTGCCAGCAGCGTAGAATGGACGAGGGGGCACGAGCAGTACTTC
TRBV2,TRBD1,TRBJ2-5,.,CASRTQGLYGETQYF,TGTGCCAGCAGAACACAGGGGCTTTATGGGGAGACCCAGTACTTC
TRBV5-6,TRBD1,TRBJ1-1,.,CASSFGTGGLDTEAFF,TGTGCCAGCAGCTTTGGGACAGGGGGTTTGGACACTGAAGCTTTCTTT
TRBV6-1,.,TRBJ1-3,.,CASSERAGGNTIYF,TGTGCCAGCAGTGAACGGGCAGGGGGAAACACCATATATTTT
TRBV5-4,.,TRBJ2-1,.,CASSLRADNEQFF,TGTGCCAGCAGCTTGAGGGCCGACAATGAGCAGTTCTTC
TRBV5-1,.,TRBJ2-7,once,CASSLAGASYEQYF,TGCGCCAGCAGCTTGGCAGGGGCCTCCTACGAGCAGTACTTC
TRBV5-6,TRBD2,TRBJ2-2,.,CASSWGLAGGAGELFF,TGTGCCAGCAGCTGGGGACTAGCGGGAGGGGCCGGGGAGCTGTTTTTT
TRBV29-1,.,TRBJ1-2,.,CSAGHNYGYTF,TGCAGCGCGGGACACAACTATGGCTACACCTTC
TRBV5-4,TRBD2,TRBJ2-5,.,CASSLGLAGQETQYF,TGTGCCAGCAGCTTGGGACTAGCGGGCCAAGAGACCCAGTACTTC
TRBV28,.,TRBJ1-2,.,CASRAISLGYTF,TGTGCCAGCAGAGCAATTTCTCTTGGCTACACCTTC
TRBV2,.,TRBJ2-7,once,CASMSPPYEQYF,TGTGCCAGCATGTCCCCCCCCTACGAGCAGTACTTC
TRBV18,.,TRBJ2-2,.,CASSPETPGTGELFF,TGTGCCAGCTCACCAGAGACTCCCGGGACCGGGGAGCTGTTTTTT
TRBV6-5,.,TRBJ2-1,.,CASSYGHEQFF,TGTGCCAGCAGTTACGGCCATGAGCAGTTCTTC
TRBV7-2,TRBD2,TRBJ2-5,.,CASSKGREGTQYF,TGTGCCAGCAGCAAGGGCCGGGAGGGGACCCAGTACTTC
TRBV19,.,TRBJ2-3,few,CATRETDLYFTDTQYF,TGTGCCACTCGAGAGACCGACTTGTACTTCACAGATACGCAGTATTTT
TRBV19,TRBD1,TRBJ1-5,few,CASRWGDRGENNQPQHF,TGTGCCAGTAGATGGGGTGACAGGGGTGAGAACAATCAGCCCCAGCATTTT
TRBV11-1,.,TRBJ2-7,.,CASSFSSSYEQYF,TGTGCCAGCAGCTTCTCGAGCTCCTACGAGCAGTACTTC
TRBV5-1,.,TRBJ2-7,.,CASSLATDRGLSGIF,TGCGCCAGCAGCTTGGCCACGGACAGAGGCCTCTCGGGAATCTTC
TRBV28,.,TRBJ2-3,.,CASSSRVRADTQYF,TGTGCCAGCAGTTCGCGGGTAAGGGCAGATACGCAGTATTTT
TRBV28,.,TRBJ2-5,once,CASSLMGQGSETQYF,TGTGCCAGCAGTTTAATGGGGCAGGGGAGTGAGACCCAGTACTTC
TRBV7-2,TRBD2,TRBJ2-1,.,CASSMTPSGNSYNEQFF,TGTGCCAGCAGCATGACGCCCAGCGGGAACTCCTACAATGAGCAGTTCTTC
TRBV7-2,.,TRBJ2-7,once,CASSLVGNEQYF,TGTGCCAGCAGCTTAGTTGGCAACGAGCAGTACTTC
TRBV6-6,TRBD1,TRBJ1-5,.,CASSTDREQPQHF,TGTGCCAGCAGCACGGACAGGGAACAGCCCCAGCATTTT
TRBV19,TRBD1,TRBJ1-1,.,CASSPQGGNTEAFF,TGTGCCAGTAGTCCACAGGGGGGGAACACTGAAGCTTTCTTT
TRBV28,TRBD1,TRBJ1-5,.,CASRERQGKSQPQHF,TGTGCCAGCAGAGAACGACAGGGGAAGAGTCAGCCCCAGCATTTT
TRBV27,.,TRBJ1-2,once,CASSVQGYGYTF,TGTGCCAGCAGTGTACAGGGCTATGGCTACACCTTC
TRBV6-5,TRBD1,TRBJ1-5,.,CASRGQINQPQHF,TGTGCCAGCAGGGGACAGATCAATCAGCCCCAGCATTTT
TRBV5-8,.,TRBJ1-3,.,CASSSPPSRRIYF,TGTGCCAGCAGCTCCCCACCCAGCCGCAGGATATATTTT
TRBV18,.,TRBJ2-1,.,CASSPNSYNEQFF,TGTGCCAGCTCACCAAACTCCTACAATGAGCAGTTCTTC
TRBV9,.,TRBJ2-7,.,CASSVGAGSVYEQYF,TGTGCCAGCAGCGTAGGGGCAGGGAGTGTCTACGAGCAGTACTTC
TRBV19,TRBD2,TRBJ2-1,.,CASTLAGAGRYNEQFF,TGTGCCAGTACCCTAGCGGGAGCGGGCCGCTACAATGAGCAGTTCTTC
TRBV11-2,TRBD1,TRBJ1-1,.,CASSLDKGRGLGPQAFF,TGTGCCAGCAGCTTAGATAAGGGCAGGGGGCTCGGGCCCCAAGCTTTCTTT
TRBV12-5,.,TRBJ1-1,.,CASGGSYTEAFF,TGTGCTAGTGGGGGGAGTTACACTGAAGCTTTCTTT
TRBV19,TRBD2,TRBJ2-7,once,CASSGPTSGRAGVSYEQYF,TGTGCCAGTAGTGGGCCGACTAGCGGGAGGGCCGGTGTCAGCTACGAGCAGTACTTC
TRBV4-3,.,TRBJ1-1,.,CASSQDFIREMMNTEAFF,TGCGCCAGCAGCCAAGATTTTATTCGGGAGATGATGAACACTGAAGCTTTCTTT